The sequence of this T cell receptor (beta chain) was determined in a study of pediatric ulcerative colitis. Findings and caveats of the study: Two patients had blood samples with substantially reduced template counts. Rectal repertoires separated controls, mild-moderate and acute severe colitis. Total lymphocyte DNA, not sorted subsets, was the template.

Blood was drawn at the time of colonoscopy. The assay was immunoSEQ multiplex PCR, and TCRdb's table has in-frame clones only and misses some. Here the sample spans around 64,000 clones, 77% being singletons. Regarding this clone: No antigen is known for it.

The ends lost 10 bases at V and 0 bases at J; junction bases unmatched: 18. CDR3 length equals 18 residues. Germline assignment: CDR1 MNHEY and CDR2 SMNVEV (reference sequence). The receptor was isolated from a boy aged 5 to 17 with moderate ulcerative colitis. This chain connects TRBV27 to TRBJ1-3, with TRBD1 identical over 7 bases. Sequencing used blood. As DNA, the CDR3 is TGTGCCATCGCGCCACAGGGGCCAATAAACACCTCTGGAAACACCATATATTTT. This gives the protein CAIAPQGPINTSGNTIYF.